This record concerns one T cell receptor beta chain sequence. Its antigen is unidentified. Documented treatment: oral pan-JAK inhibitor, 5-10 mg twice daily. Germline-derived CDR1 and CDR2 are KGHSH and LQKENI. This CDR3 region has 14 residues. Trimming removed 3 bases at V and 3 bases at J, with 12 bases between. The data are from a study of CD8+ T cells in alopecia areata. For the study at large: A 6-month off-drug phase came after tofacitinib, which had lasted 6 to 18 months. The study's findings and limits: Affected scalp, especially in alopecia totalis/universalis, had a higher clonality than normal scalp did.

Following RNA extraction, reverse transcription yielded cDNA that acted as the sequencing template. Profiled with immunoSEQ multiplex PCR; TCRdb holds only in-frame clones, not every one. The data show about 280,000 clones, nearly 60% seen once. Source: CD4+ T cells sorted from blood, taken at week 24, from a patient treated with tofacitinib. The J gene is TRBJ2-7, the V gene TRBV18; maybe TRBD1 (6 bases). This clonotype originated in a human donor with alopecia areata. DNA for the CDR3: TGTGCCAGCTCACCCCGGACAGAGGACTACGAGCAGTACTTC. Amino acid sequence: CASSPRTEDYEQYF.